This T cell receptor beta chain was sequenced for a study of shared clonotypes between healthy human individuals. Looking at the study overall: Each donor's CD8 memory used one plate, CD8 naive two, each CD4 subset three. Study results and caveats: Blood was the only sampled material, and tissue repertoires likely differ.

The authors' processing: Junction-only immunoSEQ sequences carried no quality scores, so filtering differed. Produced via immunoSEQ multiplex PCR; TCRdb's table is partial and in-frame only. Clonal size and the V and J genes are those of that table, whereas D and trimming came from the DNA. The sample contains about 2.4 million clones, 80% to 95% of which appear only once. CDR3 size: 13 residues. Germline values: CDR1 LNHDA, CDR2 SQIVND (reference sequence). Trimming took 5 bases from V and 4 from J, leaving 10 bases between them. Concerning this clone: Its antigen remains unidentified. Within the sample, other DNA sequences also encode this same CDR3.

This chain joins TRBV19 and TRBJ2-3, with no clear D. The sequenced material came from naive CD4+ T cells from PBMCs. Subset noted: CD45RA+ positively selected. This clonotype originated in a man younger than 35 in good health. Some clones in this sample may be carry-over from other donors' samples. The chain's CDR3 is CASSSDRADTQYF. CDR3 bases: TGTGCCAGTAGTTCCGACCGCGCAGATACGCAGTATTTT. Supplemented by reference TRBV19 and TRBJ2-3, the full variable domain reads DGGITQSPKYLFRKEGQNVTLSCEQNLNHDAMYWYRQDPGQGLRLIYYSQIVNDFQKGDIAEGYSVSREKKESFPLTVTSAQKNPTAFYLCASSSDRADTQYFGPGTRLTVL.